This entry concerns a single TCR beta chain. The sample originates from a study of blood T cell repertoires in COVID-19. About the research overall: T cells, B-cell-depleted T cells, or PBMCs supplied cDNA or gDNA.

The CDR3 loop spans 16 amino acids. In germline, CDR1 is SGHDT, CDR2 YYEEEE. V was shortened by 4 bases and J by 3 bases, with 17 bases between the two germline ends. The assay was immunoSEQ multiplex PCR, and TCRdb's table has in-frame clones only and misses some. The table lists about 310,000 clones, 90% of them singletons, with roughly 1% in the top ten. The source material was peripheral blood. This TCR was recovered from a woman in her forties with COVID-19, enrolled during active disease. The chain joins TRBV5-6 to TRBJ1-5, with D possibly TRBD1 on 6 matching bases. CDR3: CASSPDNRAYNQPQHF. In DNA form, the CDR3 reads TGTGCCAGCAGCCCTGACAACAGGGCCTACAATCAGCCCCAGCATTTT.